The source of this TCR beta chain is a study of blood T cell repertoires in COVID-19. As handled by the study authors: Amplified reference gene primers provided the basis for estimating nucleated cell counts. TCRdb keeps only in-frame clones here, not all; method: immunoSEQ multiplex PCR. Clonal size and the V and J genes are those of that table, whereas D and trimming came from the DNA. The data show hundreds of thousands of clones, roughly 83% seen once. Per germline, CDR1 LNHDA and CDR2 SQIVND (reference sequence). Trimming removed 3 bases at V and 3 bases at J, with 11 bases between. This CDR3 is built from 15 residues.

The receptor was isolated from a woman over 75 with acute or convalescent COVID-19. V is TRBV19 and J is TRBJ1-4, with D perhaps matching TRBD1 (6 bases). Sequences were obtained from peripheral blood. CDR3: CASSIVAGANEKLFF. The CDR3 region has the DNA TGTGCCAGTAGTATCGTGGCAGGGGCTAATGAAAAACTGTTTTTT. Variable domain in full (rest from reference TRBV19 and TRBJ1-4): DGGITQSPKYLFRKEGQNVTLSCEQNLNHDAMYWYRQDPGQGLRLIYYSQIVNDFQKGDIAEGYSVSREKKESFPLTVTSAQKNPTAFYLCASSIVAGANEKLFFGSGTQLSVL.